This T cell receptor (beta chain) derives from a study of blood T cell repertoires in COVID-19. Overall study: Sources were T cells, B-cell-depleted T cells, or PBMCs; the material itself was cDNA or gDNA.

CDR1 is SGHRS and CDR2 is YFSETQ in the germline V gene. V gave up 0 bases and J gave up 7 bases, with 13 bases separating them. The CDR3 loop spans 14 amino acids. Sequenced by immunoSEQ multiplex PCR; TCRdb stores in-frame clones only, minus some. Here the sample spans over 130,000 clones, 88% being singletons. The sequence came from a human donor in a cohort sampled during active COVID-19. The specimen sequenced was peripheral blood. The chain is built from TRBV5-1 and TRBJ1-1; D gene uncertain. This CDR3 is CASSLVVGGDEAFF. CDR3 nucleotide sequence: TGCGCCAGCAGCTTGGTGGTCGGCGGAGATGAAGCTTTCTTT.